This TCR beta chain derives from a study of human T cells and chemical hapten exposure (dated by TCRdb to the early 2020s). Background for the entire study: For sensitization, 2% DPC in acetone was applied to an approximately 2 cm by approximately 2 cm area of upper inner arm skin. Throughout the roughly 23-week study period, patients were also given weekly therapeutic DPC doses on the scalp. Patch testing was done on the upper back using Finn chambers containing 0.01% DPC, and results were scored after 6 days according to International Contact Dermatitis Research Group standards. The patient cohort, mostly female, included alopecia areata with under or over 50% scalp involvement, alopecia totalis and alopecia universalis. Libraries were combined into a pool for sequencing, and differences in TCR yield between samples came mainly from small differences in library volumes within the pool. This study followed changes in the peripheral blood TCR repertoire in vivo during primary and secondary sensitization of alopecia patients to the hapten diphenylcyclopropenone (DPC). Blood samples were taken from patients before sensitization (week 0) and at 2, 6 and about 24 weeks after DPC sensitization. For TCR sequencing, blood came from 25 to 30 alopecia patients at anywhere from one to four time points (pre-sensitization, 2, 6 and 24 weeks). General conclusions and limits of the study: Alopecia, a presumed autoimmune disease, was present in all patients, so the immune response of the patients might differ from that of healthy individuals. The number of TCRs above 1 in 1000 frequency did not change with DPC sensitization; there was no evidence of global repertoire structure alterations. Repeated subsampling changed both the strength of the expansion versus patch-test correlation and the threshold at which that correlation became significant. The number of PT1 expanded TCRs positively correlated with patch test score, significant at thresholds 8, 16 and 32 but not 4. Significantly more large CDR3 similarity clusters were formed by expanded TCRs than by pre-sensitization or healthy control sets, consistent with antigen-driven responses.

The CDR3 holds 15 amino acids from the cysteine to the phenylalanine. CDR3 DNA is the only sequence kept; it has 45 bases, read in frame from the first base. In the germline V gene, CDR1 corresponds to SGHTA and CDR2 to FQGNSA. Trimming costs V 3 bases and J 5 bases, and their ends lie 15 bases apart. The library relied on RACE. TCRdb lists the instrument as NextSeq 500. Library preparation attached unique molecular identifiers to individual cDNA molecules for quantitative, reproducible TCR counting. For every blood RNA sample, sequencing covered both the TCR alpha and TCR beta chains. Per the original workflow: Samples had a median of 95,638 TCRs, with a range from about 23,224 to 690,600. The Decombinator software suite was used to annotate the V, J and CDR3 of the TCR reads. For the PS versus PT1 abundance plots, all samples were subsampled to the same number of TCRs (28,000). Expanded TCRs were defined as absent before sensitization and observed at least eight times at the 2-week time point. Using fastp at Q25 and MiXCR, TCRdb reprocessed the public reads and kept productive beta chains. One record per CDR3 amino acid sequence lists the most common genes and DNA. The V and J calls and clone size come from TCRdb's table, not from the authors' own analysis. The sample contains 330,000 or so distinct CDR3 sequences, 6% to 7% of them found a single time. Roughly 5.4% of the sample comes from the top ten.

In regard to this clonotype: Its binding antigen is unknown. It has no much larger one-base neighbor in the sample; base qualities were not kept.

The sample's time point label is to be understood as: patch test 2, 6 weeks after DPC sensitization. Read against the paper, the sample's treatment or condition label means: therapeutic diphenylcyclopropenone sensitization with weekly scalp DPC. At every patch-test visit, the blood draw took place before the patch test was put on. Patients were eligible if aged 18 to 70, diagnosed with alopecia and judged suitable for DPC therapy, and pregnant patients were excluded. Total RNA was isolated from unfractionated whole blood collected in Tempus Blood RNA tubes. Sequenced material: whole blood, taken in connection with sensitization to the hapten diphenylcyclopropenone (DPC). The sequence was obtained from a young woman with alopecia areata. Some clones in this sample may be carry-over from other donors' samples. The rearrangement combines TRBV7-2 with TRBJ2-3; the D gene assignment is ambiguous. CDR3 protein: CASSFSPNSGDTQYF. The DNA is as follows: TGTGCCAGCAGCTTTAGCCCGAACTCTGGAGATACGCAGTATTTT.